A single sample gave rise to the 4 T cell receptor beta chains below, sequenced in a study of shared clonotypes between healthy human individuals. Only in-frame clones appear in the TCRdb table, and some are missing; sequencing was by immunoSEQ multiplex PCR. The top ten hold roughly a tenth of the sample, which has around 350,000 clones, about 70% seen once. The sequenced material came from memory CD4+ T cells sorted from blood. Described subset: CD45RA-negative fraction. Every receptor here comes from a man aged 30 to 45 in good health.

The V and J genes are TRBV7-2 and TRBJ2-1; 13 nucleotides align to TRBD2. The CDR3 totals 17 residues. Looked up from germline, CDR1 is SGHTA and CDR2 is FQGNSA. Trimming cost V 1 base and J 6 bases; bases outside gene matches: 6. The CDR3 DNA sequence: TGTGCCAGCAGCTTAGTAGGGGGACTAGCGGGAATCAATGAGCAGTTCTTC. This sequence encodes CASSLVGGLAGINEQFF.

V usage is TRBV7-6 and J usage is TRBJ2-2, with no clear D. This CDR3 has 15 amino acids. Per germline, CDR1 SGHVS and CDR2 FNYEAQ. Trimming shortened V by 0 bases and J by 1 base, and 6 bases separated the two germline ends. CDR3 loop: CASSLAGENTGELFF. In nucleotides, the CDR3 is TGTGCCAGCAGCTTAGCGGGTGAGAACACCGGGGAGCTGTTTTTT.

The chain links TRBV11-2 to TRBJ2-3; 9 positions match TRBD2. CDR3 size: 18 residues. The J segment lost 2 bases and the V segment lost 2 bases, leaving 11 bases of the junction unmatched. From germline, CDR1 is SGHAT and CDR2 FQNNGV. The CDR3 region has the DNA TGTGCCAGCAGCTTACGGGCGGGAGGGAATACCTACACAGATACGCAGTATTTT. As protein: CASSLRAGGNTYTDTQYF.

The chain has TRBV5-1 and TRBJ2-5; D is perhaps TRBD1 (5 bases). The J call may not be correct, given that the DNA end is closer to TRBJ2-7. Germline CDR1 SGHRS, CDR2 YFSETQ. CDR3 size: 14 residues. In nucleotides, the CDR3 is TGCGCCAGCAGCTTGACAGGCGGCCCCTACGAGCAGTACTTC. Translated: CASSLTGGPYEQYF.